This passage covers 22 T cell receptor beta chains from one sample sequenced in a study of blood T cells in healthy people across ages. Combining a sample-barcoded 5' primer with a J-beta primer mix, a second PCR ran for roughly 7 to 11 cycles. TCRdb called the 5' RACE reads again in MiXCR, with one record for every CDR3 protein. This table holds nearly 800,000 distinct CDR3 sequences, 20% to 30% found once. These same records also appear under a second study, on T cells of mothers and their children.

The source material was blood. These receptors were obtained from a boy aged 5-17 years in good health.

This clonotype was found a few times. The V and J genes are TRBV20-1 and TRBJ2-7; D might be TRBD2 (5 bases). Germline assignment: CDR1 DFQATT and CDR2 SNEGSKA (reference sequence). Trimming removed 6 bases from V and 2 bases from J, with 20 bases in between. CDR3 length: 15 residues. CDR3 sequence (DNA): TGCAGTGCCGAAGATCTAGGACTCAGTACCTACGAGCAGTACTTC. Translation gives CSAEDLGLSTYEQYF.

V is TRBV4-1 and J is TRBJ1-4, with 9 bases matching TRBD1. With V trimmed by 4 bases and J by 7 bases, 10 bases remained unmatched. The germline CDR1 and CDR2 sequences are MGHRA and YSYEKL. The CDR3 runs 16 residues. In DNA form, the CDR3 reads TGCGCCAGCAGCCCCCGACCGGGACAGGGTAGTGAAAAACTGTTTTTT. This codes for CASSPRPGQGSEKLFF.

This rearrangement joins TRBV28 to TRBJ2-7, with unresolved D. The CDR3 totals 12 residues. Per the germline V gene, CDR1 is MDHEN and CDR2 is SYDVKM. The V and J ends lost 6 bases and 7 bases respectively, with 13 bases between them. The CDR3 region has the DNA TGTGCCAGCAGCCTAGATTCTCAGGAGCAGTACTTC. It translates to CASSLDSQEQYF.

This clonotype was counted a few times. The rearrangement uses TRBV11-2 and TRBJ1-1; possible D gene TRBD1, 5 bases. Trimming stripped 5 bases from V and 5 bases from J, with 21 bases between. The CDR3 is 16 residues long. Germline CDR1 SGHAT, CDR2 FQNNGV. In DNA, the CDR3 is TGTGCCAGCAGCCTCGCCGTGGGGGACTACTTAACTGAAGCTTTCTTT. As protein: CASSLAVGDYLTEAFF.

The chain couples TRBV20-1 to TRBJ2-5, with 10 bases identical to TRBD2. Germline assignment: CDR1 DFQATT and CDR2 SNEGSKA (reference sequence). V was pared by 1 base and J by 1 base, with 6 bases of the junction left unmatched. There are 16 residues in the CDR3. DNA of the CDR3: TGCAGTGCTAGAGGGGCTAGCGGGGGATTCCAAGAGACCCAGTACTTC. Translation: CSARGASGGFQETQYF.

The chain combines TRBV27 with TRBJ1-1, with D unclear. Germline V lookup: CDR1 MNHEY, CDR2 SMNVEV (reference sequence). The CDR3 runs 17 residues. Trimming removed 2 bases at V and 3 bases at J, with 19 bases between. In DNA, the CDR3 is TGTGCCAGCAGTTTAGTTGGGTCGGGCAGTGCACACACTGAAGCTTTCTTT. Translation gives CASSLVGSGSAHTEAFF.

The chain joins TRBV9 to TRBJ1-4; no reliable D call. V lost 0 bases to trimming and J lost 2 bases, with 8 bases between them. Per the germline V gene, CDR1 is SGDLS and CDR2 is YYNGEE. The CDR3 length is 15 residues. CDR3 residues: CASSVGGNTNEKLFF. The DNA of the CDR3 is TGTGCCAGCAGCGTAGGGGGAAACACTAATGAAAAACTGTTTTTT.

The chain employs TRBV28 and TRBJ2-7; no definite D call. The V end was cut by 10 bases, the J end by 2 bases, with 15 bases between. The CDR3 length is 13 residues. The germline CDR1 and CDR2 sequences are MDHEN and SYDVKM. CDR3 sequence (DNA): TGTGCCACCAACGCAGTAAGCACCTACGAGCAGTACTTC. It yields the protein CATNAVSTYEQYF.

The chain joins TRBV27 to TRBJ2-7; D possibly corresponds to TRBD1 (6 bases). Germline V gene data show CDR1 as MNHEY and CDR2 as SMNVEV (reference sequence). CDR3 size: 12 residues. V shed 5 bases and J shed 4 bases, with 9 bases lying between them. DNA for the CDR3: TGTGCCAGCAGTCACACAGGGTACGAGCAGTACTTC. This translates into CASSHTGYEQYF.

This clonotype has at least ten counts. The gene calls are TRBV29-1 and TRBJ2-5; D gene uncertain. CDR1 and CDR2 (germline): SQVTM, ANQGSEA. The CDR3 spans 11 residues. V lost 4 bases, J lost 4 bases, and 7 bases lay in between. This chain's CDR3 is CSVGETETQYF. CDR3 sequence (DNA): TGCAGCGTTGGAGAAACAGAGACCCAGTACTTC. The full variable domain, in which reference TRBV29-1 and TRBJ2-5 provide the parts outside the CDR3, is SAVISQKPSRDICQRGTSLTIQCQVDSQVTMMFWYRQQPGQSLTLIATANQGSEATYESGFVIDKFPISRPNLTFSTLTVSNMSPEDSSIYLCSVGETETQYFGPGTRLLVL.

This clonotype showed up just a few times. This sequence joins TRBV16 and TRBJ1-4; 7 nucleotides agree with TRBD1. CDR3 size: 14 residues. After removal of 2 bases from V and 8 bases from J, the junction contained 5 bases not matched to a gene. The V gene's germline CDR1 is KGHSY and CDR2 FQNENV. The CDR3 loop reads CASSQLTGREKLFF. DNA for the CDR3: TGTGCCAGCAGCCAACTGACAGGGCGCGAAAAACTGTTTTTT.

This clonotype has only a few counts. This chain uses TRBV29-1 with TRBJ2-5; D gene uncertain. Germline V lookup: CDR1 SQVTM, CDR2 ANQGSEA. The CDR3 is 12 amino acids. The ends were cut back, 3 bases at V and 5 bases at J, with 10 bases in the middle. CDR3 in amino acids: CSVEAFAETQYF. Here the CDR3 DNA reads TGCAGCGTTGAGGCGTTTGCCGAGACCCAGTACTTC.

This clonotype showed up just a few times. The V and J genes are TRBV29-1 and TRBJ2-5; D unresolved. The DNA end is a closer match to TRBJ2-7, so the J assignment may be wrong. CDR1 SQVTM and CDR2 ANQGSEA come from the germline V gene. This CDR3 is 16 amino acids long. In nucleotides, the CDR3 is TGCAGCGTTGAAGGGGTTCCGGGTCTCGCCCCCTACGAGCAGTACTTC. This translates into CSVEGVPGLAPYEQYF.

This clonotype showed up just a few times. The chain carries TRBV28 and TRBJ2-4; 7 bases map to TRBD1. Germline lookup yields CDR1 MDHEN and CDR2 SYDVKM. The CDR3 extends over 15 amino acids. The trim removed 5 bases at V and 3 bases at J, leaving 7 bases unmatched. CDR3 bases: TGTGCCAGCAGTCCCGGGACAGATAACAAAAACATTCAGTACTTC. Translated: CASSPGTDNKNIQYF.

V gene TRBV7-3 combines with J gene TRBJ2-7; D might be TRBD1 or TRBD2, each matching 6 bases. CDR3 length: 15 residues. V was pared by 2 bases and J by 3 bases, with 14 bases between. In germline, CDR1 is SGHTA, CDR2 FQGTGA. Here the CDR3 reads CASSLGGGTGYEQYF. The CDR3 DNA reads as TGTGCCAGCAGCTTAGGAGGGGGGACCGGCTACGAGCAGTACTTC.

This clonotype was picked up a small number of times. The J gene is TRBJ2-2, the V gene TRBV6-5; D is possibly TRBD2 (6 bases). CDR1 is MNHEY and CDR2 is SVGAGI in the germline V gene. V lost 0 bases and J lost 2, with 13 bases in between. This CDR3 region has 17 residues. The DNA of the CDR3 is TGTGCCAGCAGTTACTCGAAGGTAGCGGCCAACACCGGGGAGCTGTTTTTT. It codes for CASSYSKVAANTGELFF.

The V call is TRBV11-2, the J call TRBJ1-1; perhaps TRBD1 as D (6 bases). CDR3 size: 15 residues. The germline V and J ends were trimmed by 2 bases and 4 bases, with 14 bases remaining between them. Germline CDR1 reads SGHAT; CDR2 reads FQNNGV. For the CDR3, the DNA is TGTGCCAGCAGCTTAATGGGGCAGGGGAGCACTGAAGCTTTCTTT. Its translation: CASSLMGQGSTEAFF. The full variable domain, its missing parts supplied by reference TRBV11-2 and TRBJ1-1, is EAGVAQSPRYKIIEKRQSVAFWCNPISGHATLYWYQQILGQGPKLLIQFQNNGVVDDSQLPKDRFSAERLKGVDSTLKIQPAKLEDSAVYLCASSLMGQGSTEAFFGQGTRLTVV.

DNA of the CDR3: TGTGCCACCAGCAGACTCCCGGGACTAGCGGGGGGCTACAATGAGCAGTTCTTC. Amino acid sequence: CATSRLPGLAGGYNEQFF. The chain has TRBV15 and TRBJ2-1; 15 positions match TRBD2. CDR3 length equals 18 residues. With V trimmed by 2 bases and J by 3 bases, 5 bases remained unmatched. Germline V CDR1 and CDR2: LNHNV, YYDKDF (reference sequence). Full variable domain (outside the CDR3, taken from reference TRBV15 and TRBJ2-1): DAMVIQNPRYQVTQFGKPVTLSCSQTLNHNVMYWYQQKSSQAPKLLFHYYDKDFNNEADTPDNFQSRRPNTSFCFLDIRSPGLGDTAMYLCATSRLPGLAGGYNEQFFGPGTRLTVL.

This chain joins TRBV5-4 and TRBJ1-2; TRBD1 might be the D (5 bases). This CDR3 comprises 15 residues. V was cut by 4 bases and J by 2 bases, with 15 bases left in between. Germline V gene data show CDR1 as SGHNT and CDR2 as YYREEE (reference sequence). CDR3 nucleotides: TGTGCCAGCAGCCCCCTCCCTCCAGGGAACTATGGCTACACCTTC. Its protein product is CASSPLPPGNYGYTF.

The V call is TRBV28, the J call TRBJ2-5, with D tentatively TRBD1 (8 bases). Germline CDR1 MDHEN, CDR2 SYDVKM. V was pared by 2 bases and J by 1 base, with 29 bases between. The CDR3 is 21 residues long. The CDR3 region is CASSLTYIRTGKRGGQETQYF. In nucleotides, the CDR3 is TGTGCCAGCAGTTTAACCTATATACGGACAGGGAAGAGGGGGGGCCAAGAGACCCAGTACTTC.

As for this clonotype: The junction differs from germline at one of its ends, possibly a read error. The chain couples TRBV28 to TRBJ2-7; TRBD1 matches at 10 bases. The CDR3 has 10 residues. Germline CDR1 reads MDHEN; CDR2 reads SYDVKM. For the CDR3, the DNA is TGTGCCGGCAGGGGGACAGGGGTCACGTTC. Amino acid sequence: CAGRGTGVTF.

Concerning this clonotype: The junction shows a germline mismatch at one end, possibly a read error. The chain uses TRBV7-2 and TRBJ2-2; 9 nucleotides match TRBD1. The germline V gene has CDR1 SGHTA and CDR2 FQGNSA. The CDR3 runs to 12 residues. This chain's CDR3 is CASSFRQGGAVF. For the CDR3, the DNA is TGTGCCAGCAGCTTTCGACAGGGGGGAGCTGTTTTT.